These 11 T cell receptor beta chains were sequenced from one sample in a study of regulatory T cells in long-lasting Graves disease. Arm-PCR of CDR3 regions with iRepertoire HTBI primers generated TCR beta libraries. TCRdb independently ran MiXCR on the multiplex PCR reads; one entry per CDR3 protein. Among some 230,000 distinct CDR3 sequences listed, roughly 18% were seen once. The time point: newly diagnosed GD, antithyroid drugs for less than 3 months. The TCR library was prepared using RNA isolated from PBMCs. Sequenced here: peripheral blood mononuclear cells (PBMCs), sampled at new diagnosis, from a patient treated with antithyroid drugs. These TCRs come from a female donor with Graves disease.

This clonotype has ten or more counts. The chain combines TRBV7-2 with TRBJ1-2, with 7 positions matching TRBD1. The CDR3 spans 14 residues. The junction had 6 bases not matched to a gene; V was cut back by 5 bases and J by 3 bases. The germline V gene has CDR1 SGHTA and CDR2 FQGNSA. Written as DNA, the CDR3 is TGTGCCAGCAGCATGTCGCAGGGGGACTATGGCTACACCTTC. It is translated as CASSMSQGDYGYTF.

This clonotype was observed a handful of times. At one of its ends the junction is not consistent with the germline gene, which may arise from a read error. The J gene is TRBJ1-1, the V gene TRBV7-3; 7 bases agree with TRBD1. The CDR3 consists of 13 residues. CDR1 and CDR2 (germline): SGHTA, FQGTGA. CDR3 in DNA: TGTGCCAGCAGCAGGACAGGAAACACTGAAGCTTCCTTT. It yields the protein CASSRTGNTEASF.

This clonotype was detected ten times or more. V is TRBV7-6 and J is TRBJ2-4; D ambiguous. The V and J ends lost 5 bases and 1 base respectively, with 15 bases between them. The CDR3 is 16 residues long. In germline, CDR1 is SGHVS, CDR2 FNYEAQ. CDR3 nucleotide sequence: TGTGCCAGCAGCCTAGAGAAATGGTCTGCCAAAAACATTCAGTACTTC. Its protein is CASSLEKWSAKNIQYF.

This rearrangement joins TRBV20-1 to TRBJ2-3; 10 nucleotides agree with TRBD2. With V trimmed by 5 bases and J by 2 bases, 7 bases remained unmatched. Germline CDR1 reads DFQATT; CDR2 reads SNEGSKA (reference sequence). There are 15 residues in the CDR3. The CDR3 loop reads CSASQREGFTDTQYF. CDR3 coding DNA: TGCAGTGCTTCCCAGCGGGAGGGCTTCACAGATACGCAGTATTTT.

This clonotype occurred many times. The rearrangement links TRBV10-3 to TRBJ2-3; tentative D call: TRBD2 (5 bases). Germline CDR1 reads ENHRY; CDR2 reads SYGVKD. V was shortened by 6 bases and J by 2 bases, with 15 bases between the two germline ends. The CDR3 is made up of 15 amino acids. The CDR3 reads CAISSARGVTDTQYF. Written as DNA, the CDR3 is TGTGCCATCAGCAGTGCCCGGGGAGTCACAGATACGCAGTATTTT.

This clonotype was counted only a few times. This chain uses TRBV19 with TRBJ2-7; unclear D gene. The CDR3 totals 15 residues. CDR1 LNHDA and CDR2 SQIVND come from the germline V gene (reference sequence). Trimming left V 3 bases short and J 5 bases short, with 17 bases between. CDR3 in amino acids: CASSIVGRTPDEQYF. The CDR3 nucleotides are TGTGCCAGTAGTATTGTAGGACGTACGCCAGACGAGCAGTACTTC.

Many counts were recorded for this clonotype. The chain couples TRBV19 to TRBJ1-4; possible D gene TRBD1, 5 bases. This CDR3 contains 17 residues. Germline CDR1 reads LNHDA; CDR2 reads SQIVND (reference sequence). Trimming removed 0 bases at V and 3 bases at J, with 14 bases between. In nucleotides, the CDR3 is TGTGCCAGTAGTATAGAGGGCTCACGAGGGGCTAATGAAAAACTGTTTTTT. This codes for CASSIEGSRGANEKLFF.

A few counts support this clonotype. A much larger clone lies one base from this, so it may be a read error. The chain combines TRBV20-1 with TRBJ2-3; D uncertain. V shed 3 bases and J shed 8 bases, with 12 bases lying between them. This CDR3 is 12 amino acids long. The germline CDR1 and CDR2 sequences are DFQATT and SNEGSKA (reference sequence). The CDR3 region is CSARQAQSTQYF. CDR3 bases: TGCAGTGCTAGGCAGGCTCAAAGTACGCAGTATTTT.

Worth noting for this clonotype: With a far larger clone one base away, a read error is the likely cause. J is TRBJ2-3 and V is TRBV27; TRBD2 matches at 7 bases. V was pared by 5 bases and J by 4 bases, with 9 bases of the junction left unmatched. This CDR3 region has 15 residues. In germline, CDR1 is MNHEY, CDR2 SMNVEV (reference sequence). CDR3 bases: TGTGCCAGCAGTGACCCCGGACTAGACCCAGATACGCAGTATTTT. Residues: CASSDPGLDPDTQYF.

The table lists this clonotype with many counts. This chain connects TRBV7-2 to TRBJ1-1, with a tentative D call TRBD1 (5 bases). Trimming left V 3 bases short and J 0 bases short, with 8 bases between. Germline CDR1 and CDR2: SGHTA and FQGNSA. This CDR3 region has 14 residues. This CDR3 reads CASSFTTVNTEAFF. The CDR3 nucleotides read TGTGCCAGCAGCTTCACGACAGTGAACACTGAAGCTTTCTTT.

This clonotype was seen ten or more times. The V and J genes are TRBV18 and TRBJ2-3, with TRBD2 matching 12 bases. The CDR3 covers 15 residues. Germline CDR1 KGHSH, CDR2 LQKENI. The V gene end was trimmed by 4 bases and the J gene end by 4 bases; junction bases not matched to a gene: 3. CDR3 nucleotide sequence: TGTGCCAGCTCACGATCTAGCGGGAGGGCAGATACGCAGTATTTT. This sequence encodes CASSRSSGRADTQYF.